Ten or more counts support the clone carrying this T cell receptor (beta chain). The antigen remains undetermined. Amplifying from RNA transcripts, the study obtained TCR beta CDR3 regions. RT-PCR in the first round used HTBI primers; a second-round multiplex PCR followed. TCRdb passed the multiplex PCR reads through MiXCR, listing each CDR3 protein once. The repertoire holds 450,000 to 600,000 distinct CDR3 sequences, with roughly 40% as singletons. The source of the sample is a study of Graves' ophthalmopathy and Graves' hyperthyroidism. Across the whole study: By definition, stable hyperthyroidism involved no ophthalmopathy within 18 months of follow-up.

Study-wide results and caveats: Ophthalmopathy versus stable hyperthyroidism: 13-signature model gave under 90% sensitivity, 81.08% specificity.

Excluded were patients with other autoimmune diseases, uncontrolled infections, pregnancy or lactation. The sequencing input was peripheral blood or thyroid tissue (not recorded which). This clonotype originated in an adult man with Graves' hyperthyroidism.

The CDR3 protein is CASSDRVFYYGYTF. CDR3 sequence (DNA): TGTGCCAGCAGCGATCGCGTGTTCTACTATGGCTACACCTTC. The chain combines TRBV2 with TRBJ1-2; D not resolved. The CDR3 has 14 residues. Between the trimmed V and J ends, which lost 6 bases and 3 bases, there was a span of 14 bases. Germline V gene lookup returns CDR1 SNHLY and CDR2 FYNNEI.